These 23 T cell receptor beta chains originate from one sample sequenced in a study of cytomegalovirus exposure and HLA in healthy donors. Primers: 60 Vbeta forward and 13 Jbeta reverse. Data came from immunoSEQ multiplex PCR; TCRdb stores just in-frame clones and leaves some out. The sample contains approximately 190,000 clones, about four fifths of which appear only once. Source material: PBMCs. Receptor source: a woman aged 45 to 65 in good health and CMV-seropositive.

The chain uses TRBV4-1 and TRBJ2-3, with TRBD1 matching 10 bases. Trimming took 1 base from V and 4 from J; bases not matched to a gene: 8. CDR1 and CDR2 from the germline V gene are MGHRA and YSYEKL. This CDR3 has 17 amino acids. The CDR3, as DNA: TGCGCCAGCAGCCAAGTTGAAGGGACAGGGGTTCCAGATACGCAGTATTTT. Its protein product is CASSQVEGTGVPDTQYF.

Here the CDR3 reads CASNYGQGTGYTF. Written as DNA, the CDR3 is TGTGCCAGTAACTACGGACAGGGCACTGGCTACACCTTC. The rearrangement joins TRBV19 to TRBJ1-2, with TRBD1 identical over 8 bases. CDR3 size: 13 residues. Germline CDR1 LNHDA, CDR2 SQIVND (reference sequence). V lost 7 bases, J lost 7 bases, and 8 bases stayed unmatched.

The chain recombines TRBV5-8 with TRBJ2-1; the D gene is possibly TRBD1 (5 bases). The CDR3 totals 17 residues. Deletions cut 2 bases from V and 0 bases from J, with 15 bases between. The germline gives CDR1 SGHTS, CDR2 YDEGEE. This CDR3 reads CASSFLTQVNSYNEQFF. Here the CDR3 DNA reads TGTGCCAGCAGCTTTCTCACACAGGTGAACTCCTACAATGAGCAGTTCTTC.

The chain couples TRBV5-5 to TRBJ1-2; D uncertain. This CDR3 has 13 residues. Germline V gene sequence: CDR1 SGHKS, CDR2 YYEKEE (reference sequence). The V end lost 1 base, the J end lost 2 bases, and 6 bases lay between the germline ends. CDR3 loop: CASSLTENYGYTF. The DNA for the CDR3 is TGTGCCAGCAGCTTGACAGAGAACTATGGCTACACCTTC.

The CDR3: CASSPEQGPEETQYF. CDR3 sequence (DNA): TGCGCCAGCAGCCCTGAACAGGGCCCAGAAGAGACCCAGTACTTC. The chain carries TRBV4-1 and TRBJ2-5, with a weak D call TRBD1 (6 bases). Germline CDR1 MGHRA, CDR2 YSYEKL. V was pared by 4 bases and J by 3 bases, with 15 bases between. The CDR3 extends over 15 amino acids.

The V gene is TRBV14, the J gene TRBJ2-5, with 10 bases identical to TRBD2. The CDR3 loop spans 15 amino acids. CDR1 is SGHDN and CDR2 is FVKESK in the germline V gene. After removal of 1 base from V and 5 bases from J, the junction contained 4 bases not matched to a gene. CDR3 nucleotides: TGTGCCAGCAGCCAAGGTGGTAGCGGGGGGGAGACCCAGTACTTC. The encoded protein is CASSQGGSGGETQYF.

This chain links TRBV5-8 with TRBJ2-3; no clear D gene. The germline V gene encodes CDR1 SGHTS and CDR2 YDEGEE. With 0 bases removed from V and 3 bases from J, the gap between germline ends came to 5 bases. This CDR3 is built from 13 residues. The CDR3 loop reads CASSLVQTDTQYF. As DNA, the CDR3 is TGTGCCAGCAGCTTGGTACAGACAGATACGCAGTATTTT. The full variable domain, with the rest looked up from reference TRBV5-8 and TRBJ2-3, is EAGVTQSPTHLIKTRGQQATLRCSPISGHTSVYWYQQALGLGLQFLLWYDEGEERNRGNFPPRFSGRQFPNYSSELNVNALELEDSALYLCASSLVQTDTQYFGPGTRLTVL.

The CDR3 DNA reads TGTGCCAGCAGTGAAACCCCTGGACAGGGGGGGGGCAATGAGCAGTTCTTC. Translating it yields CASSETPGQGGGNEQFF. The rearrangement links TRBV25-1 to TRBJ2-1; 10 nucleotides align to TRBD1. CDR3 length: 17 amino acids. The germline CDR1 and CDR2 sequences are MGHDK and SYGVNS. Losses at the gene ends were 2 bases for V and 6 bases for J; bases not matched to a gene: 10.

This chain joins TRBV5-4 and TRBJ2-7; TRBD1 agrees at 9 bases. Germline loops: CDR1 SGHNT, CDR2 YYREEE (reference sequence). The CDR3 covers 14 residues. The V and J ends lost 4 bases and 7 bases, in that order; junction bases with no gene match: 9. This CDR3 reads CASSPRDRAWEQYF. The CDR3 DNA follows: TGTGCCAGCAGCCCCCGGGACAGGGCGTGGGAGCAGTACTTC.

The J gene is TRBJ2-2, the V gene TRBV7-8; tentative D call: TRBD1 (5 bases). The CDR3 is made up of 16 amino acids. Trimming left V 5 bases short and J 6 bases short, with 19 bases between. CDR1 SGHVS and CDR2 FQNEAQ come from the germline V gene. CDR3 sequence: CASSPVLAGIAGELFF. CDR3 DNA sequence: TGTGCCAGCAGCCCCGTTTTGGCAGGGATCGCCGGGGAGCTGTTTTTT.

The V call is TRBV7-2, the J call TRBJ2-3; 12 bases match TRBD2. V lost 4 bases to trimming and J lost 3 bases; unmatched junction nucleotides: 2. CDR1 and CDR2 (germline): SGHTA, FQGNSA. This CDR3 has 15 residues. The CDR3 loop is CASSSLAGGTDTQYF. CDR3 DNA sequence: TGTGCCAGCAGCTCTCTAGCGGGGGGGACAGATACGCAGTATTTT. Drawing the rest from reference TRBV7-2 and TRBJ2-3, the complete variable domain is GAGVSQSPSNKVTEKGKDVELRCDPISGHTALYWYRQSLGQGLEFLIYFQGNSAPDKSGLPSDRFSAERTGGSVSTLTIQRTQQEDSAVYLCASSSLAGGTDTQYFGPGTRLTVL.

CDR3 sequence: CASSGDRGFTYEQYF. CDR3 DNA: TGTGCCAGCAGCGGGGACAGGGGGTTCACCTACGAGCAGTACTTC. V gene TRBV2 combines with J gene TRBJ2-7; 11 nucleotides line up with TRBD1. CDR3 length: 15 residues. Looked up from germline, CDR1 is SNHLY and CDR2 is FYNNEI. Losses at the gene ends were 6 bases for V and 2 bases for J; bases not matched to a gene: 6.

This sequence joins TRBV4-3 and TRBJ1-5; 7 bases agree with TRBD1. The ends lost 4 bases at V and 0 bases at J; junction bases unmatched: 6. CDR1 is LGHNA and CDR2 is YSLEER in the germline V gene. The CDR3 is made up of 16 amino acids. CDR3 amino acids: CASSPGTAYSNQPQHF. The CDR3 region has the DNA TGCGCCAGCAGCCCGGGGACAGCCTATAGCAATCAGCCCCAGCATTTT.

This clone was found once. The chain carries TRBV10-3 and TRBJ2-3; D perhaps matches TRBD2 (5 bases). V lost 6 bases, J lost 2 bases, and 18 bases lay in between. This CDR3 is 16 amino acids long. Germline CDR1 ENHRY, CDR2 SYGVKD. The CDR3 DNA reads TGTGCCATCAGCCCCCGGGCGGGCCAGAACACAGATACGCAGTATTTT. This gives the protein CAISPRAGQNTDTQYF.

The chain carries TRBV9 and TRBJ2-1; TRBD2 agrees at 8 bases. The J segment lost 8 bases and the V segment lost 6 bases, leaving 10 bases of the junction unmatched. This CDR3 is 14 amino acids long. Germline values: CDR1 SGDLS, CDR2 YYNGEE. In DNA form, the CDR3 reads TGTGCCAGCAACGCTGCGGGGGGCTCGGATGAGCAGTTCTTC. It is translated as CASNAAGGSDEQFF.

The V call is TRBV29-1, the J call TRBJ2-1; 8 bases are shared with TRBD2. Germline-derived CDR1 and CDR2 are SQVTM and ANQGSEA. The CDR3 has 15 residues. Trimming removed 6 bases from V and 3 bases from J; junction bases left unmatched: 10. The CDR3 loop is CSVPGGAAFYNEQFF. In DNA, the CDR3 is TGCAGCGTCCCCGGGGGGGCAGCCTTCTACAATGAGCAGTTCTTC.

The gene calls are TRBV18 and TRBJ2-1; D is perhaps TRBD1 (6 bases). Germline CDR1 is KGHSH and CDR2 is LQKENI. The germline V and J ends were trimmed by 1 base and 12 bases, with 19 bases remaining between them. This CDR3 comprises 15 residues. CDR3 in DNA: TGTGCCAGCTCACCACAGGCAGGGGTGGGAGATTCGCAGTTCTTC. Protein product: CASSPQAGVGDSQFF.

In the case of this clone: An end of the junction does not agree with germline; a read error may underlie this. The V and J genes are TRBV7-2 and TRBJ2-7; 9 nucleotides match TRBD2. The CDR3 sequence is 15 residues long. Germline loops: CDR1 SGHTA, CDR2 FQGNSA. In DNA, the CDR3 is TGTGCCAGCAGGTTAGCGGGGGCCAGCTCCTACGAGCAGTACTTC. This translates into CASRLAGASSYEQYF.

The rearrangement links TRBV7-9 to TRBJ1-3; 7 nucleotides line up with TRBD1. The CDR3 has 17 residues. Germline V gene data show CDR1 as SEHNR and CDR2 as FQNEAQ (reference sequence). V lost 5 bases and J lost 4; bases outside the gene matches: 14. CDR3 DNA sequence: TGTGCCAGCAGCCCGAACAGGGGCTCGGTGATCGGAAACACCATATATTTT. Its translation is CASSPNRGSVIGNTIYF.

In its sample, this clone was seen once. The missing conserved phenylalanine or tryptophan at the end of this CDR3 makes a read error likely. The DNA is left out, because the CDR3 cannot be placed on it with certainty; the CDR3 is given as TCRdb lists it. The rearrangement joins TRBV23-1 to TRBJ2-7; no check of the table's D call, TRBD2, against the DNA was made. TRBV23-1 is an ORF for which the function is uncertain. The CDR3 region is 8 residues in length, termini included. This chain's CDR3 is CASFRRDI.

V gene TRBV28 combines with J gene TRBJ1-2; possible D gene TRBD1, 6 bases. The ends were cut back, 7 bases at V and 0 bases at J, with 15 bases in the middle. The V gene's germline CDR1 is MDHEN and CDR2 SYDVKM. This CDR3 is built from 15 residues. In nucleotides, the CDR3 is TGTGCCAGCAAACGGGACACTTTAACTAACTATGGCTACACCTTC. It codes for CASKRDTLTNYGYTF.

Turning to this clone: The junction and the germline gene differ at one end; a read error may be behind it. The chain links TRBV7-9 to TRBJ2-5, with 7 bases that match TRBD2. The CDR3 has 12 amino acids. Germline V gene data show CDR1 as SEHNR and CDR2 as FQNEAQ (reference sequence). CDR3 DNA: TGTTCCAGCAGCTTTAGGGAGGGGACCCAGTACTTC. Translation gives CSSSFREGTQYF.

The chain carries TRBV6-6 and TRBJ2-3, with 10 bases that match TRBD2. Germline V CDR1 and CDR2: MNHNY, SVGAGI (reference sequence). The CDR3 has 13 amino acids. The V and J ends lost 6 bases and 5 bases, in that order; junction bases with no gene match: 2. The CDR3 nucleotides read TGTGCCAGCAGGGCTAGCGGGGGAGATACGCAGTATTTT. This sequence encodes CASRASGGDTQYF.